The clone carrying this T cell receptor (beta chain) was seen repeatedly, ten times or more. Antigen specificity is unknown. This CDR3 is 13 amino acids long. Germline lookup yields CDR1 DFQATT and CDR2 SNEGSKA (reference sequence). V lost 5 bases and J 2 bases, leaving 13 bases between the germline ends. These data are taken from a study of regulatory T cells in long-lasting Graves disease. iRepertoire HTBI primers and Arm-PCR of CDR3 regions built TCR beta libraries. TCRdb used MiXCR to reprocess the multiplex PCR reads, holding one entry per CDR3 protein. Of approximately 440,000 distinct CDR3 sequences in the sample, around a quarter are singletons; the top ten hold 26%. The time point was: persistent/refractory GD, antithyroid drugs over 5 years with positive TRAb. Following extraction of RNA from PBMCs, that RNA was used to make the TCR library. The source of the patients was an endocrinology department in Xi'an, China.

The study's findings and limits: TCR diversity in persistent Graves' patients was below that of newly diagnosed ones. The sample size was small, and this may have reduced accuracy. Patients with persistent disease shared some 3,000 public clonotypes, outpacing the roughly 970 shared by new patients.

This receptor was identified in a female donor with Graves disease. This chain links TRBV20-1 with TRBJ2-7; maybe TRBD2 (6 bases). The input for sequencing was peripheral blood mononuclear cells (PBMCs), taken when the disease was refractory, from a patient treated with antithyroid drugs. The CDR3 coding sequence is TGCAGTGCTCTAACCACGGGGGCCTACGAGCAGTACTTC. Protein product: CSALTTGAYEQYF.